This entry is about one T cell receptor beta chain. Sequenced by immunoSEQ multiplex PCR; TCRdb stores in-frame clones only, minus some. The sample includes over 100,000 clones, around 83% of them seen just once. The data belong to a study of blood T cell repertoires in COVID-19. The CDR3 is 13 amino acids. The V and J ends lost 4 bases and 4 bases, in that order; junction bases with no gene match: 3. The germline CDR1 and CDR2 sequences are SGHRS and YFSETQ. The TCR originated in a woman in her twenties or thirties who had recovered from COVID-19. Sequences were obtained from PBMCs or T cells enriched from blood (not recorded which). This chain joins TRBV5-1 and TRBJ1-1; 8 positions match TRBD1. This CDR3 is CASSRQGTTEAFF. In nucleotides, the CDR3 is TGCGCCAGCAGCAGACAGGGGACCACTGAAGCTTTCTTT. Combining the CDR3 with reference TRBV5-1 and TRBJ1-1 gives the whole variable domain KAGVTQTPRYLIKTRGQQVTLSCSPISGHRSVSWYQQTPGQGLQFLFEYFSETQRNKGNFPGRFSGRQFSNSRSEMNVSTLELGDSALYLCASSRQGTTEAFFGQGTRLTVV.